The 6 T cell receptor beta chains reported below all come from one sample, sequenced in a study of T-cell reconstitution after alpha-beta-depleted transplantation in children. Unique molecular identifiers were used in preparing the TCRbeta library. TCRdb reprocessed the PCR reads via MiXCR and lists one record per CDR3 protein. Altogether hundreds of thousands of distinct CDR3 sequences are present, 16% being singletons, with the ten largest covering approximately 1%. The material was PBMCs from the stem cell graft donor, obtained from the stem cell graft. The source is a human donor who donated a stem cell graft to a child with acute myeloid leukemia.

This clonotype was seen more than once but under ten times. The chain links TRBV6-2 or TRBV6-3 to TRBJ2-4; D may correspond to TRBD1 or TRBD2 (6 bases each). V lost 0 bases, J lost 2 bases, and 11 bases lay in between. The CDR3 totals 16 residues. The germline gives CDR1 MNHEY, CDR2 SVGEGT. The CDR3 is CASSYSGGLTKNIQYF. CDR3 coding DNA: TGTGCCAGCAGTTACTCCGGGGGCTTGACCAAAAACATTCAGTACTTC.

About this clonotype itself: A clone one base away is much larger, so this may be a read error. The CDR3 region is CSAIRDRAGNTIYF. Here the CDR3 DNA reads TGCAGTGCTATCCGGGACAGGGCCGGAAACACCATATATTTT. The chain couples TRBV20-1 to TRBJ1-3, with 9 nucleotides matching TRBD1. The trim removed 4 bases at V and 4 bases at J, leaving 5 bases unmatched. Germline CDR1 reads DFQATT; CDR2 reads SNEGSKA (reference sequence). This CDR3 spans 14 amino acids.

This clonotype appeared a few times. The chain employs TRBV7-8 and TRBJ2-7; D is undetermined. The CDR3 is 12 amino acids. CDR1 is SGHVS and CDR2 is FQNEAQ in the germline V gene. V lost 3 bases, J lost 6 bases, and 9 bases lay in between. CDR3 sequence reads: CASSFLEGEQYV. Here the CDR3 DNA reads TGTGCCAGCAGCTTCTTGGAAGGCGAGCAGTACGTC.

The V and J genes are TRBV28 and TRBJ2-2; possibly TRBD2 for D (5 bases). Germline V gives CDR1 MDHEN, CDR2 SYDVKM. This CDR3 has 14 amino acids. Trimming shortened V by 3 bases and J by 7 bases, and 12 bases separated the two germline ends. CDR3 region: CASSFGRGHGELFF. CDR3 coding DNA: TGTGCCAGCAGTTTTGGACGAGGGCACGGGGAGCTGTTTTTT.

This clonotype was found a few times. The V gene is TRBV7-2, the J gene TRBJ2-1; 7 nucleotides line up with TRBD1. The ends lost 1 base at V and 6 bases at J; junction bases unmatched: 9. Germline CDR1 SGHTA, CDR2 FQGNSA. The CDR3 contains 16 residues. As DNA, the CDR3 is TGTGCCAGCAGCTTAGGTAGGGGGCCCCCACGCAATGAGCAGTTCTTC. Translation gives CASSLGRGPPRNEQFF.

This clonotype was observed at least ten times. The rearrangement joins TRBV27 to TRBJ2-7; 8 bases are shared with TRBD2. The CDR3 has 13 residues. Germline V CDR1 and CDR2: MNHEY, SMNVEV (reference sequence). Unmatched junction bases numbered 4, after V lost 5 bases and J lost 4 bases. CDR3: CASSIASGYEQYV. The CDR3 DNA is TGTGCCAGCAGTATTGCTAGCGGGTACGAGCAGTACGTC.